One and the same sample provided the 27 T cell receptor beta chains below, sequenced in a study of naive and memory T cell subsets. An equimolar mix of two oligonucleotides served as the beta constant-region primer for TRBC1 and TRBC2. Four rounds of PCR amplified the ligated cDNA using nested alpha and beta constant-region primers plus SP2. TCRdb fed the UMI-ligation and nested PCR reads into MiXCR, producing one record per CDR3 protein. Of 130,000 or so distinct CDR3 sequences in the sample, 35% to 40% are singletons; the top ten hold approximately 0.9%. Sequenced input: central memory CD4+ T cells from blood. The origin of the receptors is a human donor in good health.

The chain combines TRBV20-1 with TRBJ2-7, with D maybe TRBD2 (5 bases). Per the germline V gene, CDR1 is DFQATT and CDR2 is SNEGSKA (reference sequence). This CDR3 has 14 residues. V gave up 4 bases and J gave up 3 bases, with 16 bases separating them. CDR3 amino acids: CSATLGGWGYEQYF. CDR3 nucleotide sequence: TGCAGTGCTACCCTTGGCGGGTGGGGCTACGAGCAGTACTTC.

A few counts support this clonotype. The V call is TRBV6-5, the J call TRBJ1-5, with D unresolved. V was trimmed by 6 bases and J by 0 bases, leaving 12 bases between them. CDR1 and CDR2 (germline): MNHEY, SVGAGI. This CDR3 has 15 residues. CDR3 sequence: CASSALPTSNQPQHF. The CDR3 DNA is TGTGCCAGCAGCGCCCTACCTACTAGCAATCAGCCCCAGCATTTT.

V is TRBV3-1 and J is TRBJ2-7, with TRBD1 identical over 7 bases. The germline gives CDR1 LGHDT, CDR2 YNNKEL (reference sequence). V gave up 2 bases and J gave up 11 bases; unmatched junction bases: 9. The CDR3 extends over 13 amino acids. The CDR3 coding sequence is TGTGCCAGCAGCCAACCCCTGACAGGGAAAAAGTACTTC. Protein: CASSQPLTGKKYF.

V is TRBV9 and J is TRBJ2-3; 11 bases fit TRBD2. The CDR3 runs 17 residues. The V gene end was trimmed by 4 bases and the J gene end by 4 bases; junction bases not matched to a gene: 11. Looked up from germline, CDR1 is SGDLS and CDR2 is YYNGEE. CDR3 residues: CASSPGRTSGRPDTQYF. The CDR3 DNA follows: TGTGCCAGCAGCCCGGGCCGAACTAGCGGGAGACCAGATACGCAGTATTTT.

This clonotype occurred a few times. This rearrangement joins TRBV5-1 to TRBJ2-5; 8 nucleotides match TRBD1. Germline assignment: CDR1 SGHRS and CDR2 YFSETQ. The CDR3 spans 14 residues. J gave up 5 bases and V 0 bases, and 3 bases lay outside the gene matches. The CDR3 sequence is CASSLAGGAETQYF. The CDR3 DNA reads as TGCGCCAGCAGCTTGGCAGGGGGCGCGGAGACCCAGTACTTC.

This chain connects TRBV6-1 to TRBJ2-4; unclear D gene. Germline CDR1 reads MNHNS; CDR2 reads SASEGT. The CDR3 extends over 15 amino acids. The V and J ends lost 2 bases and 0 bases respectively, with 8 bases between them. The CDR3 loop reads CASSESWGAKNIQYF. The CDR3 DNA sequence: TGTGCCAGCAGTGAATCCTGGGGAGCCAAAAACATTCAGTACTTC.

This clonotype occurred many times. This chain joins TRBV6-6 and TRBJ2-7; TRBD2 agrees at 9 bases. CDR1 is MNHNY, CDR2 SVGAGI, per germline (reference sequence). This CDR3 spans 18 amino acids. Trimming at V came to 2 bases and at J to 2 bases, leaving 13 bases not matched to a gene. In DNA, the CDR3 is TGTGCCAGCAGTTACCCACCAGCGGGAGGAACTAAAGCCTACGAGCAGTACTTC. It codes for CASSYPPAGGTKAYEQYF.

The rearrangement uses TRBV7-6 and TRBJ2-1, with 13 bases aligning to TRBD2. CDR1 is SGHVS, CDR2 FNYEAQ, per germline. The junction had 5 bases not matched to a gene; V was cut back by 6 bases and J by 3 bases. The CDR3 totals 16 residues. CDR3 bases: TGTGCCAGCAGAAGGACTAGCGGGAGAAACTACAATGAGCAGTTCTTC. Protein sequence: CASRRTSGRNYNEQFF.

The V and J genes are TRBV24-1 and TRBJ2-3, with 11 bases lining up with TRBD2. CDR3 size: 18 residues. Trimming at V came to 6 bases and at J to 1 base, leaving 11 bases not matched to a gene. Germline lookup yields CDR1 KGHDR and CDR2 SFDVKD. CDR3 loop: CATSRVSGRDFGTDTQYF. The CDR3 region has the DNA TGTGCCACCAGTCGCGTTAGCGGGAGGGATTTTGGCACAGATACGCAGTATTTT.

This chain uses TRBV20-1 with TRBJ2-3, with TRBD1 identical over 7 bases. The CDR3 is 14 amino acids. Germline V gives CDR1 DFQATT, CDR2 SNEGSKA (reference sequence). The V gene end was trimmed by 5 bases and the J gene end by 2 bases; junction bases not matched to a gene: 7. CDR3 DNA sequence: TGCAGTGCTGTGAGGGACAGTTTCACAGATACGCAGTATTTT. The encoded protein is CSAVRDSFTDTQYF.

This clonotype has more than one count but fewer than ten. This CDR3 reads CSVEVITGRGLSGANVLTF. The DNA of the CDR3 is TGCAGCGTTGAAGTGATAACCGGACGCGGGCTTTCTGGGGCCAACGTCCTGACTTTC. This chain uses TRBV29-1 with TRBJ2-6; TRBD2 is a possible D gene (5 bases). V gave up 1 base and J gave up 1 base, with 20 bases separating them. Germline V gene sequence: CDR1 SQVTM, CDR2 ANQGSEA. This CDR3 comprises 19 residues. Complete variable domain (other parts from reference TRBV29-1 and TRBJ2-6): SAVISQKPSRDICQRGTSLTIQCQVDSQVTMMFWYRQQPGQSLTLIATANQGSEATYESGFVIDKFPISRPNLTFSTLTVSNMSPEDSSIYLCSVEVITGRGLSGANVLTFGAGSRLTVL.

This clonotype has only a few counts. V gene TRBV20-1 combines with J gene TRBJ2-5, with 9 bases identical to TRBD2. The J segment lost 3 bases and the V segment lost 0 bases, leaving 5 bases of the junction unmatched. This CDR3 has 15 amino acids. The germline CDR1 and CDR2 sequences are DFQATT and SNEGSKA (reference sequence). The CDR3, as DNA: TGCAGTGCTAGAGATGGAGGCGGGAGGGAAGAGACCCAGTACTTC. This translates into CSARDGGGREETQYF.

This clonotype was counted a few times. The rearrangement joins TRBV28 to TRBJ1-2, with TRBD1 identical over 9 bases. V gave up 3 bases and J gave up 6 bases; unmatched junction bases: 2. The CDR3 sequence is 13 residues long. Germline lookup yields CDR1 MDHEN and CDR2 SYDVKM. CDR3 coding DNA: TGTGCCAGCAGTTTTCGGACAGGGGATGGCTACACCTTC. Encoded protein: CASSFRTGDGYTF.

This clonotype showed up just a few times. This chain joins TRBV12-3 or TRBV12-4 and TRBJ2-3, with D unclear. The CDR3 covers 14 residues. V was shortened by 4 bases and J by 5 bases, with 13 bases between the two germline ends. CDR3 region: CASSSIGIRDTQYF. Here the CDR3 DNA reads TGTGCCAGCAGTTCGATCGGTATACGAGATACGCAGTATTTT.

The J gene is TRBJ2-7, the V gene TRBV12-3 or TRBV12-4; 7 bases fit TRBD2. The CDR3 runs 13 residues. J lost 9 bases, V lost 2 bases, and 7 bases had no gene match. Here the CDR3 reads CASSLMGRAGQYF. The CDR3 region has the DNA TGTGCCAGCAGTTTAATGGGGAGGGCCGGGCAGTACTTC.

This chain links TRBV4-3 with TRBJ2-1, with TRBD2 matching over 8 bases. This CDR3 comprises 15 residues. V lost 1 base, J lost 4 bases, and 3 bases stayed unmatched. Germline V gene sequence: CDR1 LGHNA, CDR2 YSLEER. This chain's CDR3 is CASSQVAGLYNEQFF. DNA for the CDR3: TGCGCCAGCAGCCAAGTAGCGGGACTGTACAATGAGCAGTTCTTC.

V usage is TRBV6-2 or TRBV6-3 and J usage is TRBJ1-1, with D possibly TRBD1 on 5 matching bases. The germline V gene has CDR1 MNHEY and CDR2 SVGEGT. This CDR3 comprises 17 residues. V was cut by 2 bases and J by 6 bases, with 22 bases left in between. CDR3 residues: CASSYRVFSLSGSEAFF. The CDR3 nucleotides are TGTGCCAGCAGTTACAGGGTCTTTTCGTTATCAGGGTCTGAAGCTTTCTTT.

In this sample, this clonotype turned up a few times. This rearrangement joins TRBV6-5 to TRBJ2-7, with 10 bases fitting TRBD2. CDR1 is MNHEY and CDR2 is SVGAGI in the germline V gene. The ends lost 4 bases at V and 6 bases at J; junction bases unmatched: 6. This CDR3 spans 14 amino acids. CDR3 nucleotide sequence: TGTGCCAGCAGTTTGGGACTAGCGATAGGCGAGCAGTACTTC. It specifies CASSLGLAIGEQYF.

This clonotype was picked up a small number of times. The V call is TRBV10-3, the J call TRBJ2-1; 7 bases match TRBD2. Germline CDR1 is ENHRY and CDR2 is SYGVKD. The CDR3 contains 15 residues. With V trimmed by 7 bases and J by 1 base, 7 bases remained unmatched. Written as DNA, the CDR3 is TGTGCCATCACTCGGGGCGGGGGATCCTACAATGAGCAGTTCTTC. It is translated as CAITRGGGSYNEQFF.

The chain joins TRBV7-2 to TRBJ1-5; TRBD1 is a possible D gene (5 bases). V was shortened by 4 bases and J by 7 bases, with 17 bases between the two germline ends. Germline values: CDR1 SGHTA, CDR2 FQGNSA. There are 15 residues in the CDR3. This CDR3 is CASSSRVGGQQPQHF. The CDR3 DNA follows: TGTGCCAGCAGCTCAAGGGTGGGGGGTCAGCAGCCCCAGCATTTT.

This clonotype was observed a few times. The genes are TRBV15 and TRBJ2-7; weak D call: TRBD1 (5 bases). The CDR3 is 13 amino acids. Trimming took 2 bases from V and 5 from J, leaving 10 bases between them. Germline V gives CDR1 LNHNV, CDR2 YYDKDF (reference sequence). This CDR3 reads CATSRSRVHEQYF. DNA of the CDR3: TGTGCCACCAGCAGATCCAGGGTCCACGAGCAGTACTTC.

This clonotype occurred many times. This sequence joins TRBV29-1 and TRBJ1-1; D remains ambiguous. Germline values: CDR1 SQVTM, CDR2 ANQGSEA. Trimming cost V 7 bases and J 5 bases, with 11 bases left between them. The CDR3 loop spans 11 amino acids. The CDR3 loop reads CSALYLTEAFF. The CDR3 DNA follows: TGCAGCGCCCTTTACCTGACTGAAGCTTTCTTT.

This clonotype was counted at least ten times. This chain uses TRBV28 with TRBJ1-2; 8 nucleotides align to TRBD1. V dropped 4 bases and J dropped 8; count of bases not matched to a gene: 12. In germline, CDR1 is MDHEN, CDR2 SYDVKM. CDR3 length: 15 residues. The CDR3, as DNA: TGTGCCAGCAGTTCCAACCCAGGGGGCGCGGGAGGCTACACCTTC. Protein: CASSSNPGGAGGYTF.

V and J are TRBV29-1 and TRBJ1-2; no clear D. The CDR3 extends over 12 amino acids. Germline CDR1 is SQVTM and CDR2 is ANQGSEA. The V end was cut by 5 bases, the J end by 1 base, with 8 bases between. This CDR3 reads CSVTLLNYGYTF. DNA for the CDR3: TGCAGCGTTACTCTTCTTAACTATGGCTACACCTTC.

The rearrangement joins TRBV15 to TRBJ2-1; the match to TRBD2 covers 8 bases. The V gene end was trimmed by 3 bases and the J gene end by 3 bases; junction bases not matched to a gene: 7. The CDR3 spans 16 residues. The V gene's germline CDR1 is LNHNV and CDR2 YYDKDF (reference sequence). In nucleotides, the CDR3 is TGTGCCACCAGCAGGGATACTAGCGGCCTCTACAATGAGCAGTTCTTC. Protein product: CATSRDTSGLYNEQFF. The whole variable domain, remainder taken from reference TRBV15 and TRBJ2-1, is DAMVIQNPRYQVTQFGKPVTLSCSQTLNHNVMYWYQQKSSQAPKLLFHYYDKDFNNEADTPDNFQSRRPNTSFCFLDIRSPGLGDTAMYLCATSRDTSGLYNEQFFGPGTRLTVL.

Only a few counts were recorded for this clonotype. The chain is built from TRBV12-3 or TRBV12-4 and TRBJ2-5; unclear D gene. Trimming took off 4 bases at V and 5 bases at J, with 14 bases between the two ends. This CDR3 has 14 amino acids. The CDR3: CASSSRRSRETQYF. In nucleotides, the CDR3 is TGTGCCAGCAGTTCCCGACGGTCCCGGGAGACCCAGTACTTC.

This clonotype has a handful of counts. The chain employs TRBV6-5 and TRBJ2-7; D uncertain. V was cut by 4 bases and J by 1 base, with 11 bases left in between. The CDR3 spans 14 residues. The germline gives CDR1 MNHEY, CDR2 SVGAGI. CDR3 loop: CASSFPPGSYEQYF. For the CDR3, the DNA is TGTGCCAGCAGTTTCCCACCCGGGTCCTACGAGCAGTACTTC.